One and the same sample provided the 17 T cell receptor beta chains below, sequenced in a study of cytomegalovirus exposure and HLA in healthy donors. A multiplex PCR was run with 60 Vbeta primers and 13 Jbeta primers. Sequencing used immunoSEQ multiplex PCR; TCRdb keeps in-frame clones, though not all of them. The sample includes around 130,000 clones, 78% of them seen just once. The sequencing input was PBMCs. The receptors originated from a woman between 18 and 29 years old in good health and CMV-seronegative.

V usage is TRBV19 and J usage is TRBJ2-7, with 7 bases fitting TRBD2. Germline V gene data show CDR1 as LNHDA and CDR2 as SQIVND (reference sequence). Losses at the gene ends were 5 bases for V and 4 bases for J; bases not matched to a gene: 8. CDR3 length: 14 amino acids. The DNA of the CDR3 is TGTGCCAGTAGTCGAGCGGGACTCGGTTACGAGCAGTACTTC. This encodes CASSRAGLGYEQYF.

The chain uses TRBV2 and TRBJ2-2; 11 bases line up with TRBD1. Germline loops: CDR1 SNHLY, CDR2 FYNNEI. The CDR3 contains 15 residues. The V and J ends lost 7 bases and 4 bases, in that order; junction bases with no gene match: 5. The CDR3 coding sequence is TGTGCCAGCACCGAGGGACAGGGGGGCACCGGGGAGCTGTTTTTT. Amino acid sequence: CASTEGQGGTGELFF.

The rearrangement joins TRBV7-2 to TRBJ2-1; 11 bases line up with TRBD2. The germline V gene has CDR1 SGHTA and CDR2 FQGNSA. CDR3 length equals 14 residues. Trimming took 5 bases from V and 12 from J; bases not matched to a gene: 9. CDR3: CASSPGTSGSVQFF. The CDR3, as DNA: TGTGCCAGCAGCCCGGGAACTAGCGGGAGTGTGCAGTTCTTC.

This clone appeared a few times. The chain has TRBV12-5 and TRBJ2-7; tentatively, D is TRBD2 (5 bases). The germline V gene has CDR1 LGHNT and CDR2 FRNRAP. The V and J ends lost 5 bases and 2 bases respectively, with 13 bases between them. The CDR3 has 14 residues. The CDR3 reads CASGPMGATYEQYF. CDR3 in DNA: TGTGCTAGTGGTCCGATGGGAGCTACCTACGAGCAGTACTTC.

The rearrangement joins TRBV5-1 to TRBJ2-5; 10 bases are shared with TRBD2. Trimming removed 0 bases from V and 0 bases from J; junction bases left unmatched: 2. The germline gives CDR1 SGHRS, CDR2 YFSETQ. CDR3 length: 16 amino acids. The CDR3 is CASSLGAGGNQETQYF. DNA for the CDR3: TGCGCCAGCAGCTTGGGAGCGGGAGGGAACCAAGAGACCCAGTACTTC.

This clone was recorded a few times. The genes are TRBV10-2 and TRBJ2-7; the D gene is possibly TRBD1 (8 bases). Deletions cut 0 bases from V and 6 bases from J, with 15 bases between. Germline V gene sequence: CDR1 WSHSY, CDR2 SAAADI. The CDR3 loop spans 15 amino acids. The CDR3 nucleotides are TGCGCCAGCAGTGAGTCGACAGGGGAGGGTGGCGAGCAGTACTTC. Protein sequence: CASSESTGEGGEQYF.

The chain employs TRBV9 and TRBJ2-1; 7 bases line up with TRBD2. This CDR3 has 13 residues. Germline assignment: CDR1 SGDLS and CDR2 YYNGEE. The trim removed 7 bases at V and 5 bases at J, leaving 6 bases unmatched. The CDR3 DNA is TGTGCCAGCGGACTAGGGCTGAACAATGAGCAGTTCTTC. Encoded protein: CASGLGLNNEQFF. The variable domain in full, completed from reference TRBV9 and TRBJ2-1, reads DSGVTQTPKHLITATGQRVTLRCSPRSGDLSVYWYQQSLDQGLQFLIQYYNGEERAKGNILERFSAQQFPDLHSELNLSSLELGDSALYFCASGLGLNNEQFFGPGTRLTVL.

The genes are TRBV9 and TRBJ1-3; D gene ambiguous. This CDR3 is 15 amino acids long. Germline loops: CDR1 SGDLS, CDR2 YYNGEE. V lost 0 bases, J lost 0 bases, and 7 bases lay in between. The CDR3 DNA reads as TGTGCCAGCAGCGTAGGAGGGTTCTCTGGAAACACCATATATTTT. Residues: CASSVGGFSGNTIYF.

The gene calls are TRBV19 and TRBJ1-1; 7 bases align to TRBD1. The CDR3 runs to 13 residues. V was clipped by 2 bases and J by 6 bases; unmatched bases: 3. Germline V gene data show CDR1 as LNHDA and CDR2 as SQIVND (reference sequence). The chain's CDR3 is CASSIPDRAEAFF. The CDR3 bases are TGTGCCAGTAGTATACCTGACAGGGCTGAAGCTTTCTTT.

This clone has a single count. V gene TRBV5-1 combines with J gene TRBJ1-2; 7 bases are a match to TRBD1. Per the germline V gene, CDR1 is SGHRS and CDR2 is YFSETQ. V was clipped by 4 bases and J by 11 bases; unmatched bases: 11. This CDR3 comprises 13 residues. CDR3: CASSQTNRGGYTF. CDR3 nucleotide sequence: TGCGCCAGCAGCCAGACAAACAGGGGTGGTTACACCTTC.

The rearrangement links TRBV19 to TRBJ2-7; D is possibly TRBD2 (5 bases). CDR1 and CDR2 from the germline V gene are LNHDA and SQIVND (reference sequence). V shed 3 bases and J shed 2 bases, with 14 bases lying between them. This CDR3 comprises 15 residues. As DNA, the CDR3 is TGTGCCAGTAGTATGAATCCGGGGATTCCCTACGAGCAGTACTTC. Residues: CASSMNPGIPYEQYF.

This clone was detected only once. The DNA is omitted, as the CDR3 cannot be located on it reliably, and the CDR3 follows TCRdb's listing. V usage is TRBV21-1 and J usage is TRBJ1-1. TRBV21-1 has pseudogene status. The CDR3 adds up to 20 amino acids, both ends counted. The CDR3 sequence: CGANGCASNQAGGKDTEAFF.

Here the CDR3 reads CAIKDREDNEQFF. As DNA, the CDR3 is TGTGCCATAAAGGACAGGGAGGACAATGAGCAGTTCTTC. V usage is TRBV10-3 and J usage is TRBJ2-1, with 8 bases that match TRBD1. With V trimmed by 9 bases and J by 5 bases, 6 bases remained unmatched. Germline V gene lookup returns CDR1 ENHRY and CDR2 SYGVKD. The CDR3 is 13 amino acids.

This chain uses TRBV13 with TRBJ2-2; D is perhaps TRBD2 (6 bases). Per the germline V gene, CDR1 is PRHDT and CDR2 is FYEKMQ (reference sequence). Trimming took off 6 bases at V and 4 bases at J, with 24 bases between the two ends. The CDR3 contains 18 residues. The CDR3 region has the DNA TGTGCCAGCAGTCCCCTCAAAACGGGAGACATTGGCACCGGGGAGCTGTTTTTT. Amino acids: CASSPLKTGDIGTGELFF.

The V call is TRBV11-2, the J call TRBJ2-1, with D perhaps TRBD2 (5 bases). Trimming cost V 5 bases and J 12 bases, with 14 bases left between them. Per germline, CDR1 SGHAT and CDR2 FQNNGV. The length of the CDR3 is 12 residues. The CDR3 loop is CASSINGVGQFF. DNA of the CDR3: TGTGCCAGCAGCATCAACGGGGTCGGGCAGTTCTTC.

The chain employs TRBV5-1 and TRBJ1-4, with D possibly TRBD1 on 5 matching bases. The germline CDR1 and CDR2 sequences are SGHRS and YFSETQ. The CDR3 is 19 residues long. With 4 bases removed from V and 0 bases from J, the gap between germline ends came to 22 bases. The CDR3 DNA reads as TGCGCCAGCAGCCCTCTTAGTACGCCGGGGGTAGCAACTAATGAAAAACTGTTTTTT. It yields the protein CASSPLSTPGVATNEKLFF.

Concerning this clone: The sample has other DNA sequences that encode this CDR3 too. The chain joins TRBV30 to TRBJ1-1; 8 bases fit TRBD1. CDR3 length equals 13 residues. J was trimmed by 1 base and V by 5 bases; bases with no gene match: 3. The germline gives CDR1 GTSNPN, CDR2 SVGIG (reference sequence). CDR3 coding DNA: TGTGCCTGGGGAGGACAGGGGAACACTGAAGCTTTCTTT. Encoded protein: CAWGGQGNTEAFF.